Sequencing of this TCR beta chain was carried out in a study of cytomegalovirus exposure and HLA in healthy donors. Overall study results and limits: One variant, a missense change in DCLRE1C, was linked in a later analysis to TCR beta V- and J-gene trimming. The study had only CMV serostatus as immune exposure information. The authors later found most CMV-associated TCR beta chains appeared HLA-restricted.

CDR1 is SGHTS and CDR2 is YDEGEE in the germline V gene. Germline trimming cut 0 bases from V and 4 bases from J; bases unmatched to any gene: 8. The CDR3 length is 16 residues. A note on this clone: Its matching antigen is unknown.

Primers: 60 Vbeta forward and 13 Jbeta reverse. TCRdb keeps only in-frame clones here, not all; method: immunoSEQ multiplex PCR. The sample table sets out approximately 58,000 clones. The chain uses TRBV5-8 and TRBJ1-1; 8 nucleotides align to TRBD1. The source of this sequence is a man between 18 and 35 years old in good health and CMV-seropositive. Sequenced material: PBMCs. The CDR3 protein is CASSLAPGGGPTEAFF. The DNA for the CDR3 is TGTGCCAGCAGCTTGGCCCCAGGGGGCGGACCCACTGAAGCTTTCTTT.